The rows below give T cell receptor beta chains drawn from one sample of a study of lymphopenia after photon versus proton radiotherapy. Clones were sequenced by immunoSEQ multiplex PCR, and TCRdb holds only the in-frame ones, with some missing. The table lists around 53,000 clones, about 83% of them singletons, with just under 30% in the top ten. Sequences were derived from peripheral blood, sampled from a patient treated with photon-based radiotherapy. The receptors originated from a man in his fifties with gastric cancer. CDR3s leave out the opening cysteine and the closing phenylalanine or tryptophan. Expanded clones are given a class, and other clones once, few, many or no size at all.

V gene	J gene	clone size	CDR3 protein
TRBV2	TRBJ1-1	-	ASTLGQGAMNTEAF
TRBV19	TRBJ2-7	-	ASSPTSGRASEQY
TRBV19	TRBJ2-5	-	ASSIRQGASETQY
TRBV9	TRBJ2-2	-	ASSVGTGELF
TRBV5-8	TRBJ1-5	-	ASSWGSSNQPQH
TRBV7-2	TRBJ2-1	once	ASSSQRYNEQF
TRBV18	TRBJ2-7	-	ASSPAGLAGTYEQY
TRBV6-1	TRBJ2-1	-	ASSVRTIRSPSYNEQF
TRBV7-9	-	-	ASSLSGMADEQY
TRBV19	TRBJ2-1	-	ASSTSGTSGGYEQF
TRBV5-5	TRBJ1-2	-	ASSLVRNFNYGYT
TRBV27	TRBJ1-4	-	ASSAKGSPNEKLF
TRBV5-1	TRBJ2-3	-	ASSLRGEAVNTDTQY
TRBV2	TRBJ2-7	-	ASSAQTGRERYEQY
TRBV19	TRBJ2-2	-	ASSIPLGSSGRAKAGELF
TRBV6-1	TRBJ2-7	-	ASRPGTGNHEQY
TRBV5-6	TRBJ2-7	-	ASSGAGSYEQY
TRBV6-1	TRBJ1-1	-	ASTPGQYTEAF
TRBV7-2	TRBJ1-4	-	ASSFDRGGEKLF
TRBV12-5	TRBJ1-5	-	ASGPLQISRNQPQH
TRBV7-6	TRBJ2-2	-	ASSNNRGRTGELF
TRBV5-5	TRBJ1-2	once	ASSRGGPIHGDT
TRBV12-5	TRBJ1-2	-	ASGWARTYGYT
TRBV29-1	TRBJ2-5	-	SVVTGLRSKGQETQY
TRBV7-9	TRBJ2-2	-	ASSQPTGKAGELF
TRBV6-6	TRBJ2-1	once	ASSLGTGRVNEQF
TRBV5-1	TRBJ2-1	-	ASRPSNSGRALVVQF
TRBV5-5	TRBJ1-3	-	ASSEGGGRNTIY
TRBV19	TRBJ1-2	-	ASSKGRDRVLDGYT
TRBV6-6	TRBJ2-7	-	ASRLGRSVSYEQY
TRBV6-5	TRBJ2-5	-	ASKVKWIAGETQY